One sample yielded the 12 T cell receptor beta chains listed below, sequenced in a study of OX40 agonist ivuxolimab in advanced cancers. Sequencing used immunoSEQ multiplex PCR; TCRdb keeps in-frame clones, though not all of them. The table has 20,000 to 25,000 clones, roughly 80% seen once; the top ten hold around 13%. The material was CD4+ or CD8+ T cells sorted from blood, obtained in a trial of the OX40 agonist ivuxolimab. The receptors were gathered from an adult with an advanced solid tumor such as melanoma, head and neck, liver or kidney cancer.

This chain links TRBV5-1 with TRBJ1-2, with no clear D. The CDR3 totals 13 residues. Germline values: CDR1 SGHRS, CDR2 YFSETQ. The V and J ends lost 4 bases and 8 bases respectively, with 15 bases between them. CDR3 bases: TGCGCCAGCAGCCCCCCGGGAGGGAACGGCTACACCTTC. Encoded protein: CASSPPGGNGYTF. The full variable domain, its missing parts supplied by reference TRBV5-1 and TRBJ1-2, is KAGVTQTPRYLIKTRGQQVTLSCSPISGHRSVSWYQQTPGQGLQFLFEYFSETQRNKGNFPGRFSGRQFSNSRSEMNVSTLELGDSALYLCASSPPGGNGYTFGSGTRLTVV.

This clone was recorded only once. The chain is built from TRBV19 and TRBJ2-7, with unresolved D. V dropped 5 bases and J dropped 0 bases, with 8 bases sitting between them. Germline V CDR1 and CDR2: LNHDA, SQIVND (reference sequence). The CDR3 sequence is 13 residues long. For the CDR3, the DNA is TGTGCCAGTAGTCACGGCCTCTCCTACGAGCAGTACTTC. Its protein is CASSHGLSYEQYF.

V usage is TRBV19 and J usage is TRBJ2-1; D is possibly TRBD1 (5 bases). Deletions cut 1 base from V and 8 bases from J, with 9 bases between. CDR1 and CDR2 from the germline V gene are LNHDA and SQIVND (reference sequence). This CDR3 spans 13 amino acids. CDR3: CASSIGRGYEQFF. The CDR3 region has the DNA TGTGCCAGTAGTATAGGTAGGGGATATGAGCAGTTCTTC. The variable domain in full, with the rest retrieved from reference TRBV19 and TRBJ2-1, is DGGITQSPKYLFRKEGQNVTLSCEQNLNHDAMYWYRQDPGQGLRLIYYSQIVNDFQKGDIAEGYSVSREKKESFPLTVTSAQKNPTAFYLCASSIGRGYEQFFGPGTRLTVL.

This chain connects TRBV6-5 to TRBJ1-4; D gene unclear. Germline V gene sequence: CDR1 MNHEY, CDR2 SVGAGI. The V and J ends lost 0 bases and 16 bases respectively, with 9 bases between them. This CDR3 spans 11 amino acids. This CDR3 reads CASSYSGRWFF. The CDR3 nucleotides are TGTGCCAGCAGTTACTCAGGGCGATGGTTTTTT.

V usage is TRBV6-1 and J usage is TRBJ1-2; 8 bases are a match to TRBD1. The CDR3 contains 13 residues. Looked up from germline, CDR1 is MNHNS and CDR2 is SASEGT. V lost 3 bases and J lost 7; bases outside the gene matches: 4. For the CDR3, the DNA is TGTGCCAGCAGTGACCAGGGGGCTTCTGGCTACACCTTC. It codes for CASSDQGASGYTF.

This chain uses TRBV5-1 with TRBJ2-5; 12 positions agree with TRBD2. The CDR3 has 14 residues. V lost 2 bases to trimming and J lost 5 bases; unmatched junction nucleotides: 1. Germline V gives CDR1 SGHRS, CDR2 YFSETQ. The DNA of the CDR3 is TGCGCCAGCAGCTTAACTAGCGGGGGGGAGACCCAGTACTTC. Translated, it gives CASSLTSGGETQYF.

This clone showed up just once. The chain's CDR3 is CASSLATVYEQYF. CDR3 nucleotides: TGCGCCAGCAGCCTAGCGACAGTCTACGAGCAGTACTTC. The chain combines TRBV4-1 with TRBJ2-7, with D possibly called TRBD1 or TRBD2 (5 bases each). This CDR3 is 13 amino acids long. Germline values: CDR1 MGHRA, CDR2 YSYEKL. The V and J ends lost 4 bases and 3 bases respectively, with 10 bases between them.

The rearrangement joins TRBV7-2 to TRBJ1-6, with TRBD1 as a possible D gene (5 bases). Germline V lookup: CDR1 SGHTA, CDR2 FQGNSA. Trimming left V 0 bases short and J 2 bases short, with 8 bases between. The length of the CDR3 is 16 residues. CDR3 DNA: TGTGCCAGCAGCTTAGCCGGGGACCCCTATAATTCACCCCTCCACTTT. This gives the protein CASSLAGDPYNSPLHF.

The rearrangement links TRBV10-2 to TRBJ1-1; D is perhaps TRBD1 (6 bases). The CDR3 contains 14 residues. V was shortened by 0 bases and J by 3 bases, with 8 bases between the two germline ends. Germline-derived CDR1 and CDR2 are WSHSY and SAAADI. This CDR3 reads CASSESGGHTEAFF. In DNA, the CDR3 is TGCGCCAGCAGTGAGTCGGGGGGGCACACTGAAGCTTTCTTT.

The chain recombines TRBV5-6 with TRBJ1-2; possible D gene TRBD1, 5 bases. V lost 2 bases and J 0 bases, leaving 11 bases between the germline ends. Germline CDR1 is SGHDT and CDR2 is YYEEEE. This CDR3 spans 15 amino acids. The CDR3 sequence: CASSLGPGANYGYTF. CDR3 bases: TGTGCCAGCAGCTTAGGGCCGGGGGCTAACTATGGCTACACCTTC.

The V and J genes are TRBV7-9 and TRBJ1-1; 11 positions match TRBD1. The length of the CDR3 is 15 residues. The junction had 8 bases not matched to a gene; V was cut back by 9 bases and J by 2 bases. Germline CDR1 and CDR2: SEHNR and FQNEAQ (reference sequence). The CDR3 spells CASISGQGANTEAFF. CDR3 in DNA: TGTGCCAGTATCTCCGGACAGGGGGCTAACACTGAAGCTTTCTTT.

The chain employs TRBV15 and TRBJ1-4, with D unresolved. Germline values: CDR1 LNHNV, CDR2 YYDKDF (reference sequence). V lost 3 bases, J lost 0 bases, and 8 bases lay in between. This CDR3 is 15 amino acids long. The CDR3 DNA follows: TGTGCCACCAGCAGGACCTGGGCAACTAATGAAAAACTGTTTTTT. Protein sequence: CATSRTWATNEKLFF.